The TCR beta chain described here comes from a study of blood T cell repertoires in COVID-19. Turning to the study itself: The United States, Italy and Spain provided the acute and convalescent COVID-19 samples.

Generated by immunoSEQ multiplex PCR, the TCRdb table keeps only in-frame clones and is missing some. The sample yields more than 120,000 clones, 84% seen once. Germline V gene lookup returns CDR1 SGHRS and CDR2 YFSETQ. This CDR3 is 17 amino acids long. Trimming removed 4 bases at V and 5 bases at J, with 21 bases between. This clone was counted only a few times. Input material: peripheral blood. This sequence was found in a human donor in a cohort sampled during active COVID-19. The chain uses TRBV5-1 and TRBJ1-4, with D perhaps TRBD1 (6 bases). This chain's CDR3 is CASSPGIGGGENEKLFF. The CDR3 nucleotides read TGCGCCAGCAGCCCCGGGATTGGAGGGGGGGAAAATGAAAAACTGTTTTTT.